Following are 2 T cell receptor beta chains from one sample sequenced in a study of blood T cell repertoires in COVID-19. TCRdb's table, derived via immunoSEQ multiplex PCR, lists solely in-frame clones and lacks some. In the table there are fewer than 350,000 clones, approximately 85% of which are singletons. Specimen: PBMCs or T cells enriched from blood (not recorded which). Source of these receptors: a young man who had recovered from COVID-19.

This chain joins TRBV19 and TRBJ2-1; 8 bases align to TRBD2. The V gene end was trimmed by 7 bases and the J gene end by 6 bases; junction bases not matched to a gene: 8. The CDR3 length is 14 residues. Germline V gene data show CDR1 as LNHDA and CDR2 as SQIVND (reference sequence). Here the CDR3 reads CASTAGTRSNEQFF. The CDR3 DNA follows: TGTGCCAGTACCGCCGGGACTAGATCCAATGAGCAGTTCTTC. The full variable domain, with the rest looked up from reference TRBV19 and TRBJ2-1, is DGGITQSPKYLFRKEGQNVTLSCEQNLNHDAMYWYRQDPGQGLRLIYYSQIVNDFQKGDIAEGYSVSREKKESFPLTVTSAQKNPTAFYLCASTAGTRSNEQFFGPGTRLTVL.

The chain uses TRBV18 and TRBJ2-2, with D possibly TRBD1 on 5 matching bases. This CDR3 spans 12 amino acids. V was trimmed by 3 bases and J by 8 bases, leaving 7 bases between them. The germline gives CDR1 KGHSH, CDR2 LQKENI. This chain's CDR3 is CASSPREGELFF. CDR3 nucleotides: TGTGCCAGCTCACCCAGGGAAGGGGAGCTGTTTTTT.